These 7 T cell receptor beta chains came from one sample sequenced in a study of blood T cells in healthy people across ages. A second about 6 to 11 cycle PCR used barcoded and J-beta primers. TCRdb itself ran the 5' RACE reads through MiXCR, one entry per CDR3 protein. The sample includes hundreds of thousands of distinct CDR3 sequences, about 24% of them seen just once. Another study also made use of these data, one on T cells of mothers and their children.

Input material: blood. These receptors originate from a boy aged 5-17 years in good health.

This chain connects TRBV5-6 to TRBJ2-6; D remains unclear. Germline values: CDR1 SGHDT, CDR2 YYEEEE. This CDR3 region has 19 residues. Trimming removed 3 bases from V and 0 bases from J, with 19 bases in between. CDR3 in DNA: TGTGCCAGCAGCTCCTCAACAGCCACCACGACCTCTGGGGCCAACGTCCTGACTTTC. Protein: CASSSSTATTTSGANVLTF.

V is TRBV4-2 and J is TRBJ2-5; possible D gene TRBD2, 5 bases. TRBJ2-1 matches the DNA end more closely, so the J call is doubtful. The length of the CDR3 is 16 residues. From germline, CDR1 is LGHNA and CDR2 YNFKEQ. CDR3 DNA sequence: TGTGCCAGCAGCCATCTCCTCGGGGAGCCGGCGAATGAGCAGTTCTTC. This codes for CASSHLLGEPANEQFF.

The J gene is TRBJ2-7, the V gene TRBV4-1, with unresolved D. Per germline, CDR1 MGHRA and CDR2 YSYEKL. The V gene lost 0 bases and the J gene lost 3 bases, with 9 bases spanning the gap. The CDR3 is made up of 14 amino acids. CDR3 nucleotide sequence: TGCGCCAGCAGCCAAGATAACATCGACTACGAGCAGTACTTC. The encoded protein is CASSQDNIDYEQYF.

This chain uses TRBV20-1 with TRBJ1-5; D is unclear. The CDR3 runs 13 residues. The germline V and J ends were trimmed by 3 bases and 7 bases, with 13 bases remaining between them. Germline CDR1 DFQATT, CDR2 SNEGSKA (reference sequence). CDR3 in amino acids: CSASQSEGQPQHF. CDR3 bases: TGCAGTGCTAGTCAATCAGAAGGGCAGCCCCAGCATTTT.

Only a few counts were recorded for this clonotype. This chain uses TRBV27 with TRBJ2-7, with 7 nucleotides matching TRBD2. Unmatched junction bases numbered 16, after V lost 8 bases and J lost 6 bases. Looked up from germline, CDR1 is MNHEY and CDR2 is SMNVEV (reference sequence). The CDR3 covers 15 residues. The DNA of the CDR3 is TGTGCCAGCCGCGGGAGACCTACATCGTTCGGCGAGCAGTACTTC. This sequence encodes CASRGRPTSFGEQYF.

This clonotype has just a few counts. This rearrangement joins TRBV6-5 to TRBJ2-5, with TRBD1 identical over 10 bases. The end of the DNA fits TRBJ2-7 better, so the J call may be wrong. Germline values: CDR1 MNHEY, CDR2 SVGAGI. The CDR3 runs to 16 residues. The CDR3 sequence is CASSLAGTGDYYEQYF. CDR3 DNA sequence: TGTGCCAGCAGTTTAGCCGGGACAGGGGATTACTACGAGCAGTACTTC.

The chain recombines TRBV29-1 with TRBJ2-3; perhaps TRBD2 as D (6 bases). This CDR3 has 14 amino acids. Trimming took 3 bases from V and 4 from J, leaving 14 bases between them. The germline V gene encodes CDR1 SQVTM and CDR2 ANQGSEA. The CDR3 nucleotides read TGCAGCGTTGAGGGTTGGAGGGGCGCAGATACGCAGTATTTT. This translates into CSVEGWRGADTQYF.